Described below is a single T cell receptor beta chain sequence and its context. This specimen comes from a study of blood T cell repertoires in COVID-19. Study-level background: Samples came from the United States, Italy and Spain, spanning acute and convalescent COVID-19.

The data were produced by immunoSEQ multiplex PCR, yet TCRdb's version contains in-frame clones alone and is incomplete. The sample lists about 240,000 clones; about 90% were seen once. V gave up 1 base and J gave up 5 bases; unmatched junction bases: 10. The CDR3 spans 16 residues. Germline loops: CDR1 GTSNPN, CDR2 SVGIG (reference sequence). Sequenced sample: peripheral blood. The genes are TRBV30 and TRBJ2-2; 7 bases agree with TRBD2. The clonotype was recovered from a man between 60 and 75 years old with acute or convalescent COVID-19. The CDR3 DNA sequence: TGTGCCTGGAGTGCCGCCCGACTAGCTGGGACCGGGGAGCTGTTTTTT. It codes for CAWSAARLAGTGELFF.